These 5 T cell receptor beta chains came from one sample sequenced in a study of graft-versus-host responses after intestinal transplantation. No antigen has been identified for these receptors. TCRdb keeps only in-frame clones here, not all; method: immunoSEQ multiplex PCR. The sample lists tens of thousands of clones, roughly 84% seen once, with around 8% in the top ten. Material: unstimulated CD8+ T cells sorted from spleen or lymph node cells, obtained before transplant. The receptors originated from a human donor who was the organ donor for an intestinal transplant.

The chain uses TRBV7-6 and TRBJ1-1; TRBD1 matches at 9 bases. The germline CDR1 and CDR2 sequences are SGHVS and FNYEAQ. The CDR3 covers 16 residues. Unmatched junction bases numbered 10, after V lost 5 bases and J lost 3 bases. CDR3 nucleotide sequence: TGTGCCAGCAGCCCCTTCGGCGGGACAGGGTACACTGAAGCTTTCTTT. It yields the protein CASSPFGGTGYTEAFF.

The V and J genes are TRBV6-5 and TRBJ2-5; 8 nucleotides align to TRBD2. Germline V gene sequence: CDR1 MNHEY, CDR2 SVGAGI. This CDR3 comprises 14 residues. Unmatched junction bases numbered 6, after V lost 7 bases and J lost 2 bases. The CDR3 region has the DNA TGTGCCAGCACCCGAGCGGGGGCTCAAGAGACCCAGTACTTC. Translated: CASTRAGAQETQYF.

The CDR3 here is CASSVEGARYHEQYF. The CDR3 DNA reads as TGTGCCAGCAGCGTAGAGGGGGCTCGGTACCACGAGCAGTACTTC. The chain joins TRBV9 to TRBJ2-7; TRBD1 agrees at 7 bases. Germline lookup yields CDR1 SGDLS and CDR2 YYNGEE. The CDR3 sequence is 15 residues long. Trimming took 0 bases from V and 5 from J; bases not matched to a gene: 8.

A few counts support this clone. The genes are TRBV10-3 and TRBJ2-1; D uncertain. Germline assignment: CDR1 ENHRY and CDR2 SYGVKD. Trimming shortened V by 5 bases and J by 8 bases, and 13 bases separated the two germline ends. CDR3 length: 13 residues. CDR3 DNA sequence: TGTGCCATCAGTTCTACTCAATTCGATGAGCAGTTCTTC. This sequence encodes CAISSTQFDEQFF.

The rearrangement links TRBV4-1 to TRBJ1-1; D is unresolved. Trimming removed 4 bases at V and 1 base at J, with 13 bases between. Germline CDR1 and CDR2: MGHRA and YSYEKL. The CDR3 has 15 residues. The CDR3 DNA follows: TGCGCCAGCAGCCCAAGCGGCTACGGGAACACTGAAGCTTTCTTT. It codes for CASSPSGYGNTEAFF.